A single sample is the source of the 29 T cell receptor beta chains below, sequenced in a study of Tregs in tolerant kidney transplant recipients. Clones were read by immunoSEQ multiplex PCR, and TCRdb kept only the in-frame ones, dropping some. The sample carries roughly 68,000 clones, around 84% recorded once. Material for sequencing was CD4+ T cells from blood. These receptors were taken from a human donor in good health.

V and J are TRBV5-3 and TRBJ1-5, with D perhaps matching TRBD1 (6 bases). TRBV5-3 is annotated as an ORF whose role is uncertain. The CDR3 loop spans 14 amino acids. V lost 8 bases and J 1 base, leaving 13 bases between the germline ends. The CDR3 here is CARYRDGSNQPQHF. In DNA, the CDR3 is TGTGCCAGGTACAGGGATGGCAGCAATCAGCCCCAGCATTTT.

This clone occurred once. This rearrangement joins TRBV6-1 to TRBJ1-1; possibly TRBD1 for D (5 bases). Germline values: CDR1 MNHNS, CDR2 SASEGT. CDR3 length equals 13 residues. Trimming shortened V by 1 base and J by 5 bases, and 8 bases separated the two germline ends. CDR3 DNA: TGTGCCAGCAGTGAAGTCCGGGGGACTGAAGCTTTCTTT. This translates into CASSEVRGTEAFF.

Written as DNA, the CDR3 is TGTGCCAGCAGCCCTGCTGCAATCGGGCTTTTTGGGGAGACCCAGTACTTC. It codes for CASSPAAIGLFGETQYF. The chain combines TRBV5-5 with TRBJ2-5, with D hard to call. The ends were cut back, 4 bases at V and 5 bases at J, with 24 bases in the middle. From germline, CDR1 is SGHKS and CDR2 YYEKEE (reference sequence). This CDR3 comprises 17 residues.

This clone is a singleton in its sample. The rearrangement uses TRBV15 and TRBJ2-7; 9 bases are shared with TRBD1. CDR3 length: 16 residues. CDR1 is LNHNV, CDR2 YYDKDF, per germline (reference sequence). Trimming removed 1 base from V and 4 bases from J; junction bases left unmatched: 8. This CDR3 reads CATSRGGGQGGYEQYF. The CDR3, as DNA: TGTGCCACCAGCAGAGGTGGGGGACAGGGTGGGTACGAGCAGTACTTC.

The chain couples TRBV30 to TRBJ2-1; 8 positions match TRBD2. V lost 4 bases, J lost 10 bases, and 24 bases stayed unmatched. Germline V gene sequence: CDR1 GTSNPN, CDR2 SVGIG (reference sequence). CDR3 length: 18 amino acids. CDR3 sequence: CAWTNPYSGVLLTEEQFF. CDR3 nucleotides: TGTGCCTGGACCAACCCCTATAGCGGGGTCCTCTTGACGGAGGAGCAGTTCTTC.

The V and J genes are TRBV5-4 and TRBJ2-7, with unresolved D. The CDR3 has 11 residues. The germline V gene has CDR1 SGHNT and CDR2 YYREEE (reference sequence). The V and J ends lost 2 bases and 5 bases respectively, with 5 bases between them. The CDR3 is CASSFKNEQYF. CDR3 coding DNA: TGTGCCAGCAGCTTTAAAAACGAGCAGTACTTC.

The chain employs TRBV4-1 and TRBJ2-4; perhaps TRBD1 as D (6 bases). Trimming left V 1 base short and J 1 base short, with 17 bases between. In germline, CDR1 is MGHRA, CDR2 YSYEKL. The CDR3 is made up of 18 amino acids. This CDR3 reads CASSQGQGRGPAKNIQYF. CDR3 DNA: TGCGCCAGCAGCCAAGGCCAGGGCAGGGGCCCCGCCAAAAACATTCAGTACTTC.

This sequence joins TRBV5-4 and TRBJ2-1, with 13 bases identical to TRBD2. The germline V gene encodes CDR1 SGHNT and CDR2 YYREEE (reference sequence). The J segment lost 7 bases and the V segment lost 5 bases, leaving 6 bases of the junction unmatched. The CDR3 contains 15 residues. The CDR3 reads CASRPGLAGWNEQFF. The CDR3 DNA sequence: TGTGCCAGCAGACCGGGACTAGCGGGATGGAATGAGCAGTTCTTC.

This chain links TRBV19 with TRBJ1-1; TRBD1 is a possible D gene (5 bases). The CDR3 consists of 14 residues. The germline V gene encodes CDR1 LNHDA and CDR2 SQIVND (reference sequence). Trimming shortened V by 5 bases and J by 1 base, and 11 bases separated the two germline ends. The CDR3: CASSPDTRNTEAFF. CDR3 bases: TGTGCCAGTAGTCCGGACACTCGGAACACTGAAGCTTTCTTT.

V and J are TRBV7-2 and TRBJ2-2; no clear D. Trimming pared 5 bases from V and 0 bases from J, leaving 22 bases between. This CDR3 is built from 19 residues. Germline-derived CDR1 and CDR2 are SGHTA and FQGNSA. This CDR3 reads CASSPLRTYQLANTGELFF. For the CDR3, the DNA is TGTGCCAGCAGCCCCCTCCGCACCTACCAGCTCGCGAACACCGGGGAGCTGTTTTTT. The full variable domain, completed using reference TRBV7-2 and TRBJ2-2, is GAGVSQSPSNKVTEKGKDVELRCDPISGHTALYWYRQSLGQGLEFLIYFQGNSAPDKSGLPSDRFSAERTGGSVSTLTIQRTQQEDSAVYLCASSPLRTYQLANTGELFFGEGSRLTVL.

This sequence joins TRBV21-1 and TRBJ2-7; TRBD1, as called in the table, went unchecked against the DNA. TRBV21-1 is listed as a pseudogene. The CDR3 is 15 residues long. The CDR3 DNA is TGTGCCAGCAGCAAAGGGACAGGGGAGAACTACGAGCAGTACTTC. Its protein product is CASSKGTGENYEQYF.

The V gene is TRBV15, the J gene TRBJ2-1; 8 nucleotides align to TRBD2. The V gene's germline CDR1 is LNHNV and CDR2 YYDKDF (reference sequence). Trimming cost V 3 bases and J 5 bases; bases outside gene matches: 12. The CDR3 runs to 17 residues. The CDR3 bases are TGTGCCACCAGCAGGGGCCCTGCGACTAGCGTGAACAATGAGCAGTTCTTC. It is translated as CATSRGPATSVNNEQFF.

The rearrangement links TRBV9 to TRBJ2-1; 13 bases are a match to TRBD2. Germline V lookup: CDR1 SGDLS, CDR2 YYNGEE. CDR3 length: 16 amino acids. V shed 2 bases and J 4 bases; nucleotides not matched to a gene: 3. The CDR3 sequence is CASSVGTSGIYNEQFF. The CDR3 DNA sequence: TGTGCCAGCAGCGTCGGGACTAGCGGGATATACAATGAGCAGTTCTTC.

V usage is TRBV10-3 and J usage is TRBJ2-7; 11 nucleotides match TRBD1. Germline values: CDR1 ENHRY, CDR2 SYGVKD. CDR3 size: 16 residues. Losses at the gene ends were 6 bases for V and 7 bases for J; bases not matched to a gene: 14. The CDR3 sequence: CAISPVRGQGAREQYF. The CDR3 nucleotides are TGTGCCATCAGCCCCGTCAGAGGACAGGGGGCGCGTGAGCAGTACTTC.

The chain uses TRBV30 and TRBJ1-1; 7 bases are a match to TRBD1. Looked up from germline, CDR1 is GTSNPN and CDR2 is SVGIG (reference sequence). V lost 1 base and J lost 4; bases outside the gene matches: 12. There are 16 residues in the CDR3. CDR3 sequence (DNA): TGTGCCTGGAGTGACCGACAGGGTAATCGGATCACTGAAGCTTTCTTT. As protein: CAWSDRQGNRITEAFF.

The chain uses TRBV6-5 and TRBJ2-3, with TRBD1 as a possible D gene (6 bases). V lost 7 bases and J 7 bases, leaving 15 bases between the germline ends. This CDR3 has 13 residues. The germline V gene has CDR1 MNHEY and CDR2 SVGAGI. The CDR3 loop is CASTEQGGHTQYF. The DNA of the CDR3 is TGTGCCAGCACCGAACAAGGGGGACATACGCAGTATTTT.

The rearrangement links TRBV2 to TRBJ2-1; D unclear. The CDR3 extends over 14 amino acids. Germline V gene lookup returns CDR1 SNHLY and CDR2 FYNNEI. Trimming took off 11 bases at V and 1 base at J, with 15 bases between the two ends. CDR3 bases: TGTGCCGTCCAGAGAACGACGTCCTACAATGAGCAGTTCTTC. Translated: CAVQRTTSYNEQFF.

This chain connects TRBV30 to TRBJ2-2; perhaps TRBD2 as D (6 bases). Germline V gives CDR1 GTSNPN, CDR2 SVGIG (reference sequence). The germline V and J ends were trimmed by 4 bases and 1 base, with 16 bases remaining between them. There are 16 residues in the CDR3. This CDR3 reads CAWMYRGRGNTGELFF. The CDR3 DNA reads as TGTGCCTGGATGTATAGAGGGCGGGGGAACACCGGGGAGCTGTTTTTT.

CDR3 DNA: TGTGCCAGCAGCGTAGGGACGCGGAGTTACACCGGGGAGCTGTTTTTT. Amino acid sequence: CASSVGTRSYTGELFF. The J gene is TRBJ2-2, the V gene TRBV9; D not resolved. CDR1 is SGDLS, CDR2 YYNGEE, per germline. V lost 0 bases and J 3 bases, leaving 12 bases between the germline ends. The CDR3 spans 16 residues.

The gene calls are TRBV5-1 and TRBJ2-5; 8 nucleotides align to TRBD1. J was trimmed by 4 bases and V by 2 bases; bases with no gene match: 4. The CDR3 extends over 14 amino acids. The germline V gene has CDR1 SGHRS and CDR2 YFSETQ. The CDR3 sequence: CASSFRGRRETQYF. In nucleotides, the CDR3 is TGCGCCAGCAGCTTCAGGGGGCGTCGAGAGACCCAGTACTTC.

The chain couples TRBV5-1 to TRBJ1-2; tentatively, D is TRBD1 (6 bases). Germline CDR1 reads SGHRS; CDR2 reads YFSETQ. V gave up 2 bases and J gave up 2 bases, with 10 bases separating them. This CDR3 has 14 residues. As DNA, the CDR3 is TGCGCCAGCAGCTTTAGGGGGAGCAACTATGGCTACACCTTC. It specifies CASSFRGSNYGYTF.

The chain combines TRBV7-2 with TRBJ2-7; D is possibly TRBD2 (5 bases). V shed 1 base and J shed 2 bases, with 12 bases lying between them. The germline gives CDR1 SGHTA, CDR2 FQGNSA. The CDR3 is 15 residues long. In nucleotides, the CDR3 is TGTGCCAGCAGCTTAGATCACAGCGGAGCCTACGAGCAGTACTTC. The encoded protein is CASSLDHSGAYEQYF.

This chain joins TRBV5-4 and TRBJ2-5, with 11 bases lining up with TRBD2. This CDR3 has 16 amino acids. V lost 4 bases, J lost 1 base, and 6 bases stayed unmatched. CDR1 and CDR2 (germline): SGHNT, YYREEE (reference sequence). The CDR3 sequence: CASSDLGLAAQETQYF. CDR3 coding DNA: TGTGCCAGCAGCGACCTGGGACTAGCGGCCCAAGAGACCCAGTACTTC.

This chain uses TRBV6-6 with TRBJ1-5; 8 positions match TRBD1. The junction had 4 bases not matched to a gene; V was cut back by 5 bases and J by 4 bases. The CDR3 length is 14 residues. The V gene's germline CDR1 is MNHNY and CDR2 SVGAGI (reference sequence). CDR3 region: CASSPRTGNQPQHF. The CDR3 DNA reads TGTGCCAGCAGTCCAAGGACAGGGAATCAGCCCCAGCATTTT.

The gene calls are TRBV7-2 and TRBJ2-1, with D unresolved. The CDR3 spans 12 residues. From germline, CDR1 is SGHTA and CDR2 FQGNSA. V lost 3 bases and J 15 bases, leaving 15 bases between the germline ends. The CDR3 DNA reads TGTGCCAGCAGCTTTCCCGGCTCGCCCCCGTTCTTC. It encodes CASSFPGSPPFF. Full variable domain (outside the CDR3, taken from reference TRBV7-2 and TRBJ2-1): GAGVSQSPSNKVTEKGKDVELRCDPISGHTALYWYRQSLGQGLEFLIYFQGNSAPDKSGLPSDRFSAERTGGSVSTLTIQRTQQEDSAVYLCASSFPGSPPFFGPGTRLTVL.

This chain joins TRBV4-2 and TRBJ1-1; D is unresolved. V was clipped by 4 bases and J by 5 bases, with 11 bases between them. The CDR3 covers 13 residues. Per germline, CDR1 LGHNA and CDR2 YNFKEQ. The CDR3 DNA follows: TGTGCCAGCAGCCTTGTACCCCGAACTGAAGCTTTCTTT. This translates into CASSLVPRTEAFF.

V is TRBV19 and J is TRBJ1-5, with unresolved D. The CDR3 extends over 14 amino acids. Per the germline V gene, CDR1 is LNHDA and CDR2 is SQIVND (reference sequence). V was pared by 2 bases and J by 1 base, with 6 bases between. The CDR3 nucleotides are TGTGCCAGTAGTATAATGGGGAGCAATCAGCCCCAGCATTTT. As protein: CASSIMGSNQPQHF.

The chain couples TRBV7-8 to TRBJ2-7; D remains ambiguous. The CDR3 extends over 13 amino acids. The V gene's germline CDR1 is SGHVS and CDR2 FQNEAQ. V gave up 3 bases and J gave up 3 bases, with 9 bases separating them. In nucleotides, the CDR3 is TGTGCCAGCAGCTTCGGGTCTATCTACGAGCAGTACTTC. Protein sequence: CASSFGSIYEQYF.

The J gene is TRBJ1-3, the V gene TRBV5-1; weak D call: TRBD1 (6 bases). V was cut by 4 bases and J by 3 bases, with 14 bases left in between. CDR3 length equals 15 residues. Germline assignment: CDR1 SGHRS and CDR2 YFSETQ. CDR3 DNA sequence: TGCGCCAGCAGCGTCCGGGGGCAAGGTGGAAACACCATATATTTT. Translated: CASSVRGQGGNTIYF. Looking up the rest from reference TRBV5-1 and TRBJ1-3 gives the full variable domain: KAGVTQTPRYLIKTRGQQVTLSCSPISGHRSVSWYQQTPGQGLQFLFEYFSETQRNKGNFPGRFSGRQFSNSRSEMNVSTLELGDSALYLCASSVRGQGGNTIYFGEGSWLTVV.